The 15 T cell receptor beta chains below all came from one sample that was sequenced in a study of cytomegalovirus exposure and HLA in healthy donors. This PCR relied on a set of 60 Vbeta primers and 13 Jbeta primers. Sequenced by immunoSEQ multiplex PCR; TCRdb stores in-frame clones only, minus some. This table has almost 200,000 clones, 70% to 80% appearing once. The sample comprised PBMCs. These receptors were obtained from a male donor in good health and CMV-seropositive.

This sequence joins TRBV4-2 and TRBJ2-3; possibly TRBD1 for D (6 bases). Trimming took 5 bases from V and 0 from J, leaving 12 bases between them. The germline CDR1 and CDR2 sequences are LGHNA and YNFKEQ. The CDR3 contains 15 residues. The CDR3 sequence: CASSIQQGSTDTQYF. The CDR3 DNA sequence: TGTGCCAGCAGCATACAACAGGGAAGCACAGATACGCAGTATTTT.

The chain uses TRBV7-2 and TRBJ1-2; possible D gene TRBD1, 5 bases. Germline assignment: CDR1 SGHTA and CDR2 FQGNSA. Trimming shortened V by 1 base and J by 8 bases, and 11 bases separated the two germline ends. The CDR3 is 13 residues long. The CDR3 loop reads CASSLDPGKGYTF. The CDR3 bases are TGTGCCAGCAGCTTAGATCCAGGGAAAGGCTACACCTTC.

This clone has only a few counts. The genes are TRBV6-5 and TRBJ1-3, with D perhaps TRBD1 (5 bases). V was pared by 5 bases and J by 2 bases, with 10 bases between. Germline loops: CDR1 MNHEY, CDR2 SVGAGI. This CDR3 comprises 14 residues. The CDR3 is CASSPGITGNTIYF. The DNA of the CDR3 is TGTGCCAGCAGTCCAGGGATAACTGGAAACACCATATATTTT.

The CDR3 loop reads CASRKTGEFYEQYF. As DNA, the CDR3 is TGTGCCAGCAGAAAGACAGGGGAGTTCTACGAGCAGTACTTC. The chain uses TRBV27 and TRBJ2-7; 8 nucleotides align to TRBD1. V lost 6 bases, J lost 3 bases, and 7 bases stayed unmatched. From germline, CDR1 is MNHEY and CDR2 SMNVEV (reference sequence). The CDR3 totals 14 residues.

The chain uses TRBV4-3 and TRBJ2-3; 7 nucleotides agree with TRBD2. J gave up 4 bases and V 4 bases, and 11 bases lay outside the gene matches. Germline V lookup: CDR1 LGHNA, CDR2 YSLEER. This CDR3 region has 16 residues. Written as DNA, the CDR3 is TGCGCCAGCAGCCCAGGACTAGGGGATCGCGCAGATACGCAGTATTTT. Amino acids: CASSPGLGDRADTQYF.

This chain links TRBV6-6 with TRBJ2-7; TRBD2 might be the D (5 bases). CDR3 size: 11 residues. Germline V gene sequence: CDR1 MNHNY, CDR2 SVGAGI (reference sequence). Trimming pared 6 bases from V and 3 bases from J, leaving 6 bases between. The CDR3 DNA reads TGTGCCAGCAGAGGGAGCTACGAGCAGTACTTC. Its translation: CASRGSYEQYF.

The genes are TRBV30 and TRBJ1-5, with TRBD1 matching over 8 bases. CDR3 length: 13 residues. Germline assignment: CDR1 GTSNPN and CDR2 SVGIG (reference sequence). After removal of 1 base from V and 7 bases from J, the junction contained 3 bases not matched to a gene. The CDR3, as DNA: TGTGCCTGGAGTGGACAGGGGCACCAGCCCCAGCATTTT. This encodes CAWSGQGHQPQHF. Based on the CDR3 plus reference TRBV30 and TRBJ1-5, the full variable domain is SQTIHQWPATLVQPVGSPLSLECTVEGTSNPNLYWYRQAAGRGLQLLFYSVGIGQISSEVPQNLSASRPQDRQFILSSKKLLLSDSGFYLCAWSGQGHQPQHFGDGTRLSIL.

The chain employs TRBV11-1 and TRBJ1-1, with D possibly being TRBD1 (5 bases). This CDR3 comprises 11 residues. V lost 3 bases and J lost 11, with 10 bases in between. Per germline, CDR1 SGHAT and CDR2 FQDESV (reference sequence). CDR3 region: CASSFSRDAFF. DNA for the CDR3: TGTGCCAGCAGCTTTAGCAGGGATGCTTTCTTT. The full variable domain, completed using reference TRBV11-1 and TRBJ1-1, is EAEVAQSPRYKITEKSQAVAFWCDPISGHATLYWYRQILGQGPELLVQFQDESVVDDSQLPKDRFSAERLKGVDSTLKIQPAELGDSAMYLCASSFSRDAFFGQGTRLTVV.

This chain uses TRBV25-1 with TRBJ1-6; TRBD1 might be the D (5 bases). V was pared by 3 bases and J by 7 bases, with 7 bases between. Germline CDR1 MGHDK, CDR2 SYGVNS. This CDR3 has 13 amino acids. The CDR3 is CASSETANSPLHF. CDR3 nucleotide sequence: TGTGCCAGCAGTGAGACAGCCAATTCACCCCTCCACTTT.

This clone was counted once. The CDR3 loop is CASSQDPLAGESYGYTF. The CDR3 nucleotides are TGCGCCAGCAGCCAAGATCCTTTGGCAGGGGAGAGCTATGGCTACACCTTC. This chain connects TRBV4-3 to TRBJ1-2; a weak D match, TRBD1 (6 bases). Germline CDR1 and CDR2: LGHNA and YSLEER. CDR3 length equals 17 residues. Trimming removed 0 bases from V and 4 bases from J, with 18 bases in between.

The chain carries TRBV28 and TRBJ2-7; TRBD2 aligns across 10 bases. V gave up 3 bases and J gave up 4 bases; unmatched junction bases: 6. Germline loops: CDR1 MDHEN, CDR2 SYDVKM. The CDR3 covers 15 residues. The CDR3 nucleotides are TGTGCCAGCAGTTTGGGGACTAGCGCGAAGTACGAGCAGTACTTC. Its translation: CASSLGTSAKYEQYF.

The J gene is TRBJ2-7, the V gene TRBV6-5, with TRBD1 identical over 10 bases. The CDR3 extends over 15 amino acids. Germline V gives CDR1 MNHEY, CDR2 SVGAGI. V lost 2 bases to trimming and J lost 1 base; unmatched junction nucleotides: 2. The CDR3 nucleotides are TGTGCCAGCAGTTACGGGACAGGGGCTTCCTACGAGCAGTACTTC. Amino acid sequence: CASSYGTGASYEQYF.

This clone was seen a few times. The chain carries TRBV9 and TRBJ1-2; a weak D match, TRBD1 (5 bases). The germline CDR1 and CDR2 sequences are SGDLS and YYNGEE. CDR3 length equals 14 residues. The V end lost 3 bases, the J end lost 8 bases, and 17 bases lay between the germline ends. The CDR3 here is CASSGQSLIGGYTF. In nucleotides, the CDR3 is TGTGCCAGCAGCGGACAGTCCCTTATAGGGGGCTACACCTTC.

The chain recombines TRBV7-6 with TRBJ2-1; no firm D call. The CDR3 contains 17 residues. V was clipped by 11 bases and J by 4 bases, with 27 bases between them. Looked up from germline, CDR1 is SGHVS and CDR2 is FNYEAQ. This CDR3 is CARIEDHNRRLYNEQFF. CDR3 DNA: TGTGCCCGAATAGAGGATCATAACCGACGTCTTTACAATGAGCAGTTCTTC.

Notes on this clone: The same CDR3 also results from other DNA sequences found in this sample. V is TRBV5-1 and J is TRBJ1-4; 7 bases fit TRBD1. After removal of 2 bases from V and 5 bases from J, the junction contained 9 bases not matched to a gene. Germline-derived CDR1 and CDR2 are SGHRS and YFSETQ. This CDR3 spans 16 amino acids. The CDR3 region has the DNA TGCGCCAGCAGCTTTCAGGGGGTAGGCCGGAATGAAAAACTGTTTTTT. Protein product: CASSFQGVGRNEKLFF.